This is a list of T cell receptor beta chains from one sample in a study of STAT5B mutations in CD4+ large granular lymphocyte leukemia. The protocol was immunoSEQ multiplex PCR, while the TCRdb copy is restricted to in-frame clones and leaves out a portion. The sample has around 50,000 clones, about 80% seen once. The sequenced sample consisted of CD4+ T cells from blood buffy coats. The receptors come from a human donor in good health. Each CDR3 is given with its conserved first and last residue. The D gene is left open where the match is weak. The listing skips clone size in some rows; elsewhere it reads once, few, many or a size class.

clone_size: -; v_call: TRBV6-1; j_call: TRBJ2-4; cdr3_length: 13; d_call: -; cdr3_nt: TGTGCCAGCAGTGAACATGCCAAAAACATTCAGTACTTC; cdr3_aa: CASSEHAKNIQYF
clone_size: -; v_call: TRBV4-1; j_call: TRBJ1-4; cdr3_length: 16; d_call: -; cdr3_nt: TGCGCCAGCAGCCACCCTCGAGGGGACCCTAATGAAAAACTGTTTTTT; cdr3_aa: CASSHPRGDPNEKLFF
clone_size: -; v_call: TRBV7-3; j_call: TRBJ2-5; cdr3_length: 16; d_call: TRBD2; cdr3_nt: TGTGCCAGCAGCTTAGGGGCTAGCGGGGGTCAGGAGACCCAGTACTTC; cdr3_aa: CASSLGASGGQETQYF
clone_size: -; v_call: TRBV10-3; j_call: TRBJ1-2; cdr3_length: 12; d_call: -; cdr3_nt: TGTGCCATCAGTGAGCCGCAAGGAGGCTACACCTTC; cdr3_aa: CAISEPQGGYTF
clone_size: -; v_call: TRBV5-4; j_call: TRBJ1-4; cdr3_length: 14; d_call: TRBD1; cdr3_nt: TGTGCCAGCAGCCTTACAGGGGGCAATGAAAAACTGTTTTTT; cdr3_aa: CASSLTGGNEKLFF
clone_size: -; v_call: TRBV7-3; j_call: TRBJ1-1; cdr3_length: 14; d_call: TRBD1; cdr3_nt: TGTGCCAGCAGCTTGACAGGGGGGGACACTGAAGCTTTCTTT; cdr3_aa: CASSLTGGDTEAFF
clone_size: -; v_call: TRBV2; j_call: TRBJ2-3; cdr3_length: 15; d_call: -; cdr3_nt: TGTGCCAGCAGTGGGCGGGGCGTAATCACAGATACGCAGTATTTT; cdr3_aa: CASSGRGVITDTQYF
clone_size: -; v_call: TRBV28; j_call: TRBJ1-4; cdr3_length: 17; d_call: TRBD1; cdr3_nt: TGTGCCAGCAGTTTACCAGGACAGGGTGGGACTAATGAAAAACTGTTTTTT; cdr3_aa: CASSLPGQGGTNEKLFF
clone_size: -; v_call: TRBV5-1; j_call: TRBJ2-1; cdr3_length: 16; d_call: TRBD2; cdr3_nt: TGCGCCAGCACCAACATGGGGGGGGGAGGATACAATGAGCAGTTCTTC; cdr3_aa: CASTNMGGGGYNEQFF
clone_size: -; v_call: TRBV21-1; j_call: TRBJ2-3; cdr3_length: 14; d_call: -; cdr3_nt: TGTGCCAGCAGCAAAGGCGACAGCACAGATACGCAGTATTTT; cdr3_aa: CASSKGDSTDTQYF
clone_size: -; v_call: TRBV7-3; j_call: TRBJ2-2; cdr3_length: 17; d_call: TRBD2; cdr3_nt: TGTGCCAGCAGCCTCTTAGCGGGGACGGTAGGGACCGGGGAGCTGTTTTTT; cdr3_aa: CASSLLAGTVGTGELFF
clone_size: once; v_call: TRBV12-5; j_call: TRBJ2-3; cdr3_length: 15; d_call: TRBD1; cdr3_nt: TGTGCTAGTGGTTTCCACGGACAGGGGAGGGATACGCAGTATTTT; cdr3_aa: CASGFHGQGRDTQYF
clone_size: -; v_call: TRBV5-6; j_call: TRBJ1-3; cdr3_length: 14; d_call: TRBD1; cdr3_nt: TGTGCCAGCAGCGGGGGACAGCCGGCTAACACCATATATTTT; cdr3_aa: CASSGGQPANTIYF